These 16 T cell receptor beta chains were all obtained from the same sample, sequenced in a study of shared clonotypes between healthy human individuals. The table came from immunoSEQ multiplex PCR; TCRdb's copy has only in-frame clones and leaves some out. This table holds under 600,000 clones, about 80% found once. Sequenced material: PBMCs. The receptors were sampled from a woman aged 40-49 years in good health. Some clones in this sample may be carry-over from other donors' samples.

A note on this clone: This CDR3 is also generated by other DNA sequences in the sample. The J gene is TRBJ1-1, the V gene TRBV27; weak D call: TRBD1 (5 bases). This CDR3 has 15 residues. The V end lost 0 bases, the J end lost 2 bases, and 10 bases lay between the germline ends. Looked up from germline, CDR1 is MNHEY and CDR2 is SMNVEV (reference sequence). The CDR3 sequence is CASSLSRGGNTEAFF. The CDR3 nucleotides are TGTGCCAGCAGTTTATCTCGCGGGGGTAACACTGAAGCTTTCTTT.

This clone was picked up many times. The chain uses TRBV5-1 and TRBJ1-2; 10 bases line up with TRBD1. The CDR3 runs to 14 residues. Losses at the gene ends were 4 bases for V and 8 bases for J; bases not matched to a gene: 8. In germline, CDR1 is SGHRS, CDR2 YFSETQ. This CDR3 is CASSRGTGEDGYTF. The CDR3 region has the DNA TGCGCCAGCAGCAGGGGGACAGGGGAGGACGGCTACACCTTC.

The rearrangement joins TRBV29-1 to TRBJ1-5; maybe TRBD1 (5 bases). The CDR3 spans 13 residues. Germline CDR1 SQVTM, CDR2 ANQGSEA. V lost 3 bases and J 6 bases, leaving 12 bases between the germline ends. Here the CDR3 DNA reads TGCAGCGTTGACCCGGGGGGGGGTCAGCCCCAGCATTTT. Translating gives CSVDPGGGQPQHF.

This clone was counted a few times. The chain is built from TRBV11-2 and TRBJ1-5, with a tentative D call TRBD1 (5 bases). V lost 0 bases to trimming and J lost 7 bases, with 13 bases between them. The CDR3 loop spans 15 amino acids. CDR1 and CDR2 (germline): SGHAT, FQNNGV. DNA for the CDR3: TGTGCCAGCAGCTTAGATGTGGGGGTAGAGCAGCCCCAGCATTTT. It yields the protein CASSLDVGVEQPQHF.

V gene TRBV9 combines with J gene TRBJ2-3; no reliable D call. V was pared by 7 bases and J by 4 bases, with 16 bases between. Germline CDR1 is SGDLS and CDR2 is YYNGEE. The CDR3 runs 14 residues. This CDR3 is CASGPAPLADTQYF. Written as DNA, the CDR3 is TGTGCCAGCGGCCCCGCCCCCCTAGCAGATACGCAGTATTTT.

The rearrangement uses TRBV10-2 and TRBJ2-3; possible D gene TRBD2, 5 bases. Germline-derived CDR1 and CDR2 are WSHSY and SAAADI. The V and J ends lost 2 bases and 1 base respectively, with 7 bases between them. The CDR3 runs 14 residues. This chain's CDR3 is CASSEMRGTDTQYF. In DNA form, the CDR3 reads TGCGCCAGCAGTGAGATGAGGGGCACAGATACGCAGTATTTT.

The V gene is TRBV25-1, the J gene TRBJ2-1; D may be TRBD2 (5 bases). V lost 6 bases to trimming and J lost 2 bases, with 11 bases between them. Germline V CDR1 and CDR2: MGHDK, SYGVNS. The CDR3 is 14 residues long. CDR3 sequence: CASRGSGAYNEQFF. In nucleotides, the CDR3 is TGTGCCAGCAGGGGGAGTGGGGCCTACAATGAGCAGTTCTTC.

Points on this clone: A far larger clone is one nucleotide away, so this likely arose from a read error. CDR3 DNA: TGTTCCACCAGCAGCCCCTTAGGAGGGCAGAAAGCTTTCTTT. Residues: CSTSSPLGGQKAFF. This chain uses TRBV15 with TRBJ1-1; D unclear. The CDR3 is 14 residues long. The germline V gene has CDR1 LNHNV and CDR2 YYDKDF (reference sequence).

The sample holds a few counts of this clone. V gene TRBV30 combines with J gene TRBJ2-5; 14 bases align to TRBD2. The J call may be in error: the DNA end matches TRBJ2-7 better. This CDR3 comprises 20 residues. Germline V CDR1 and CDR2: GTSNPN, SVGIG (reference sequence). The CDR3 nucleotides read TGTGCCTGGATGCTACCACCCGGACTAGCGGGAGGCCCACCTAACTACGAGCAGTACTTC. It yields the protein CAWMLPPGLAGGPPNYEQYF.

V usage is TRBV4-1 and J usage is TRBJ2-7, with 12 bases matching TRBD1. This CDR3 contains 16 residues. V dropped 0 bases and J dropped 9; count of bases not matched to a gene: 9. Looked up from germline, CDR1 is MGHRA and CDR2 is YSYEKL. CDR3 sequence (DNA): TGCGCCAGCAGCCAAGAGGGGACAGGGGGCCCGATCAGGCAGTACTTC. As protein: CASSQEGTGGPIRQYF.

This chain joins TRBV18 and TRBJ2-7, with D tentatively TRBD1 (5 bases). Looked up from germline, CDR1 is KGHSH and CDR2 is LQKENI. V lost 2 bases and J 6 bases, leaving 11 bases between the germline ends. This CDR3 has 13 residues. CDR3 region: CASSPGAGREQYF. As DNA, the CDR3 is TGTGCCAGCTCACCAGGGGCAGGACGCGAGCAGTACTTC.

The V gene is TRBV9, the J gene TRBJ2-1; D unclear. V was cut by 0 bases and J by 2 bases, with 12 bases left in between. Germline V CDR1 and CDR2: SGDLS, YYNGEE. The CDR3 runs to 16 residues. This CDR3 is CASSVVPVIPYNEQFF. The CDR3, as DNA: TGTGCCAGCAGCGTAGTTCCCGTGATCCCCTACAATGAGCAGTTCTTC. Complete variable domain (other parts from reference TRBV9 and TRBJ2-1): DSGVTQTPKHLITATGQRVTLRCSPRSGDLSVYWYQQSLDQGLQFLIQYYNGEERAKGNILERFSAQQFPDLHSELNLSSLELGDSALYFCASSVVPVIPYNEQFFGPGTRLTVL.

The V gene is TRBV28, the J gene TRBJ2-1, with 10 bases fitting TRBD1. Trimming took 5 bases from V and 6 from J; bases not matched to a gene: 10. The germline CDR1 and CDR2 sequences are MDHEN and SYDVKM. The CDR3 consists of 16 residues. The CDR3 spells CASSTPGTGDSNEQFF. The CDR3, as DNA: TGTGCCAGCAGTACACCCGGGACAGGGGATAGCAATGAGCAGTTCTTC.

The chain is built from TRBV6-5 and TRBJ2-2; D possibly matches TRBD1 or TRBD2 (5 bases each). Germline loops: CDR1 MNHEY, CDR2 SVGAGI. V lost 7 bases and J lost 2, with 11 bases in between. The CDR3 runs to 14 residues. The CDR3 DNA follows: TGTGCCAGCACCCAGGGACCAAACACCGGGGAGCTGTTTTTT. It yields the protein CASTQGPNTGELFF.

This chain connects TRBV6-6 to TRBJ1-2; no clear D gene. Trimming cost V 2 bases and J 4 bases, with 14 bases left between them. The V gene's germline CDR1 is MNHNY and CDR2 SVGAGI (reference sequence). The CDR3 runs 15 residues. The CDR3 sequence is CASSYEDPGGYGYTF. The CDR3 DNA reads as TGTGCCAGCAGTTACGAGGACCCAGGCGGCTATGGCTACACCTTC.

V and J are TRBV4-1 and TRBJ1-2; 8 positions match TRBD1. The germline V gene encodes CDR1 MGHRA and CDR2 YSYEKL. With 2 bases clipped from V and 0 bases from J, the junction kept 2 bases outside the gene matches. The CDR3 has 15 amino acids. The CDR3 protein is CASSQPTGANYGYTF. The DNA of the CDR3 is TGCGCCAGCAGCCAACCGACAGGGGCTAACTATGGCTACACCTTC.